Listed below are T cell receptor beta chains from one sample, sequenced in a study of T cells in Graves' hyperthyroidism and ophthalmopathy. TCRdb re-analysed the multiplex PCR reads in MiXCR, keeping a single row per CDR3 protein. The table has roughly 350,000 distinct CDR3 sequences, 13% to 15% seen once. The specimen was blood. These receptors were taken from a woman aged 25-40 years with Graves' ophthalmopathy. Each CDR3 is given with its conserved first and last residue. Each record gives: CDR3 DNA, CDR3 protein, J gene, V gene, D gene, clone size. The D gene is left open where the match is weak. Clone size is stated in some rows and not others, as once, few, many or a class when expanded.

TGTGCCAGCAGGGGCCGGGCCACAAACTCCTACGAGCAGTACTTC	CASRGRATNSYEQYF	TRBJ2-7	TRBV6-2/TRBV6-3	-	once
TGTGCCAGCAGCCGAACTACCGGGACAGGGGAGCCTGGAAACACCATATATTTT	CASSRTTGTGEPGNTIYF	TRBJ1-3	TRBV6-1	TRBD1	-
TGTGCCAGCTCACCACCCTACCCGGGAAACACTGAAGCTTTCTTT	CASSPPYPGNTEAFF	TRBJ1-1	TRBV18	-	many
TGTGCCAGCACCCGACCCTCGGACAGATATGGCTACACCTTC	CASTRPSDRYGYTF	TRBJ1-2	TRBV9	-	many
TGTGCCAGCAGCTTATTACGATCCGGGGAGCTGTTTTTT	CASSLLRSGELFF	TRBJ2-2	TRBV7-8	-	many
TGTGCCAGCAGCTCGACATTCACAGATACGCAGTATTTT	CASSSTFTDTQYF	TRBJ2-3	TRBV6-1	-	many
TGTGCCAGCAGCCCTCGACCGAATGAGCAGTTCTTC	CASSPRPNEQFF	TRBJ2-1	TRBV9	-	many
TGCGCCAGCAGCATCCGACAGGGGGCTTCCTACGAGCAGTACTTC	CASSIRQGASYEQYF	TRBJ2-7	TRBV5-1	TRBD1	many
TGTGCCAGCAGTCCTCGGTTCAATGAGCAGTTCTTC	CASSPRFNEQFF	TRBJ2-1	TRBV25-1	-	many
TGCGCCAGCAGCTTGGGAGATAAAGAGACCCAGTACTTC	CASSLGDKETQYF	TRBJ2-5	TRBV5-1	-	many
TGTGCCAGCAGTAAACCAGGGGACCAAGAGACCCAGTACTTC	CASSKPGDQETQYF	TRBJ2-5	TRBV25-1	-	-
TGTGCCAGTAGTCGCGCCCGGACAGCTCTCTTT	CASSRARTALF	TRBJ1-1	TRBV19	-	-
TGTGCCAGCAGTGAGGGGTCCACTAGTAGTTACGAGCAGTACTTC	CASSEGSTSSYEQYF	TRBJ2-7	TRBV6-1	-	many
TGTGCCAGCAGTGATACAGGGATCACCGGGGAGCTGTTTTTT	CASSDTGITGELFF	TRBJ2-2	TRBV6-4	-	few
TGCGCCAGCAGCTCACTACAGGGGGCGATCGAGACCCAGTACTTC	CASSSLQGAIETQYF	TRBJ2-5	TRBV5-1	TRBD1	many
TGTGCCAGCAGTCGGGGGGAGGGTGTGACGAACACTGAAGCTTTCTTT	CASSRGEGVTNTEAFF	TRBJ1-1	TRBV27	-	few
TGTGCCAGCAGCAACCGGGACAGGGACACTGAAGCTTTCTTT	CASSNRDRDTEAFF	TRBJ1-1	TRBV5-6	TRBD1	many
TGTGCCATCAGTGAGGAAGATTTCACAGATACGCAGTATTTT	CAISEEDFTDTQYF	TRBJ2-3	TRBV10-3	-	-
TGTGCCAGCGCGATCGGGACAGGGCGCAATGAGCAGTTCTTC	CASAIGTGRNEQFF	TRBJ2-1	TRBV25-1	TRBD1	many
TGTGCTAGTGGTTTGGGGGGCAGGGTAAGCGGCTACACCTTC	CASGLGGRVSGYTF	TRBJ1-2	TRBV12-5	-	many
TGCAGTGCTAGAGATCGGGGGGAGTCCGGGGAGCTGTTTTTT	CSARDRGESGELFF	TRBJ2-2	TRBV20-1	TRBD2	once
TGTGCCAGCCTGGGACAGGATCACTACGAGCAGTACTTC	CASLGQDHYEQYF	TRBJ2-7	TRBV2	TRBD1	many
TGCAGTGCTGACCGCCGGGACAGGGGCTCCTACAATGAGCAGTTCTTC	CSADRRDRGSYNEQFF	TRBJ2-1	TRBV20-1	TRBD1	many
TGTGCCAGCAGACTCGAGATAGGGTATGGGCAAGAGACCCAGTACTTC	CASRLEIGYGQETQYF	TRBJ2-5	TRBV27	-	many
TGTGCCACCGGGGTGTTGGGCCTGGGGAACACTGAAGCTTTCTTT	CATGVLGLGNTEAFF	TRBJ1-1	TRBV11-1	-	-
TGTGCCAGCAGTCGCCCTGGGGATACGCAGTATTTT	CASSRPGDTQYF	TRBJ2-3	TRBV28	-	many
TGTGCCAGCAGCTCCGGGATATTGGACACTGAAGCTTTCTTT	CASSSGILDTEAFF	TRBJ1-1	TRBV7-8	-	many
TGTGCCAGCAGTATAGGACAGGTCGCAGGATCACCCCTCCACTTT	CASSIGQVAGSPLHF	TRBJ1-6	TRBV28	TRBD1	many
TGTGCCAGCAGTCTAGCGGGGGGGCCGGGGTCGTCAGATACGCAGTATTTT	CASSLAGGPGSSDTQYF	TRBJ2-3	TRBV27	TRBD2	many
-	CASILARNTEAFF	TRBJ1-1	TRBV2	-	many
TGTGCCAGCAGCCCAGACGGGACAGCCTGGAACACTGAAGCTTTCTTT	CASSPDGTAWNTEAFF	TRBJ1-1	TRBV11-3	TRBD1	-
TGTGCCACCAGTGAGGCTAGCGGGGGGGCCCCCCAAGAGACCCAGTACTTC	CATSEASGGAPQETQYF	TRBJ2-5	TRBV24-1	TRBD2	few
TGTGCCAGCAGTTTACTTTTCGGACAAGAGACCCAGTACTTC	CASSLLFGQETQYF	TRBJ2-5	TRBV12-3/TRBV12-4	-	many